The sequence of this TCR beta chain was determined in a study of cytomegalovirus exposure and HLA in healthy donors. Study at large: Researchers previously reported finding 117 million unique TCR beta sequences from around 200 million T cells. Unique TCRs numbering 75 million to 95 million, obtained from HLA-typed donors, made up an early data release. Ancestry clustering placed more than 80% of approximately 370 genotyped donors in the Caucasian-associated cluster.

The CDR3 covers 12 residues. Germline V lookup: CDR1 GTSNPN, CDR2 SVGIG (reference sequence). Trimming pared 0 bases from V and 3 bases from J, leaving 5 bases between. With 60 Vbeta and 13 Jbeta primers, the PCR was carried out. The repertoire was sequenced with immunoSEQ multiplex PCR; TCRdb's copy has only in-frame clones and lacks some. The sample has hundreds of thousands of clones; almost 80% are singletons. The chain recombines TRBV30 with TRBJ1-1, with D unclear. This TCR was recovered from a man aged 18 to 35 in good health and CMV-seronegative. The specimen sequenced was PBMCs. In DNA form, the CDR3 reads TGTGCCTGGAGTGTACAAGACACTGAAGCTTTCTTT. Its translation is CAWSVQDTEAFF.